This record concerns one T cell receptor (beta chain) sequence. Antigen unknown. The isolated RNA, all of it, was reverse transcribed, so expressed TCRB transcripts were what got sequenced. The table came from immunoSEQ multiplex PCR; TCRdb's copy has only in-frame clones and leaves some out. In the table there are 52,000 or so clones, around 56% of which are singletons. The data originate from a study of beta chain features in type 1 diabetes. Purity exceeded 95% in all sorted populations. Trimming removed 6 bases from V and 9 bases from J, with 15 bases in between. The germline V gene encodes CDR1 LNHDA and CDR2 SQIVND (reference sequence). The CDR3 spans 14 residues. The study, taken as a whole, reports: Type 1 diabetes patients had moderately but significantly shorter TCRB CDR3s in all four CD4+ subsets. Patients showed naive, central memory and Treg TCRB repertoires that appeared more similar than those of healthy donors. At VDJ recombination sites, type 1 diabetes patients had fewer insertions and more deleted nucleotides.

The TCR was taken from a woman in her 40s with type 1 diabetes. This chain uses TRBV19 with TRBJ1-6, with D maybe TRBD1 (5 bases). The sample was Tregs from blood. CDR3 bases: TGTGCCAGTAGGGCAGGGCCCTATGGTTCACCCCTCCACTTT. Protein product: CASRAGPYGSPLHF.